Listed below are T cell receptor beta chains from one sample, sequenced in a study of cytomegalovirus exposure and HLA in healthy donors. Method: immunoSEQ multiplex PCR; TCRdb's copy keeps in-frame clones and lacks some. Seen here are some 200,000 clones, 60% to 85% observed once, and the top ten hold over 1.5%. The source material was PBMCs. Receptors originate from a girl under 18 in good health and CMV-seropositive. Both conserved end residues are part of each CDR3. A D gene is named only where the DNA matches it firmly. Size tells how often a clone was seen (once, few, many) or the class of an expanded clone, and some rows leave it out.

clone_size: .
v_call: TRBV2
d_call: TRBD1
cdr3_length: 17
j_call: TRBJ1-4
cdr3_nt: TGTGCCAGCAGTGAGGGGTTTGCAGGGGGCGTGGGTGAAAAACTGTTTTTT
cdr3_aa: CASSEGFAGGVGEKLFF

clone_size: .
v_call: TRBV30
d_call: TRBD2
cdr3_length: 12
j_call: TRBJ2-3
cdr3_nt: TGTGCCTGGGGGCTAGCGGGTGATACGCAGTATTTT
cdr3_aa: CAWGLAGDTQYF

clone_size: .
v_call: TRBV10-3
d_call: TRBD1
cdr3_length: 14
j_call: TRBJ2-7
cdr3_nt: TGTGCCATCAGGTCCGGGACAGGAGCCTACGAGCAGTACTTC
cdr3_aa: CAIRSGTGAYEQYF

clone_size: .
v_call: TRBV2
d_call: TRBD1
cdr3_length: 16
j_call: TRBJ1-5
cdr3_nt: TGTGCCAGCAGTGGACAGGGGGCTCTCAGCAATCAGCCCCAGCATTTT
cdr3_aa: CASSGQGALSNQPQHF

clone_size: .
v_call: TRBV6-5
d_call: TRBD1
cdr3_length: 14
j_call: TRBJ1-5
cdr3_nt: TGTGCCAGCAGACTAGGACAGGGCGTACAGCCCCAGCATTTT
cdr3_aa: CASRLGQGVQPQHF

clone_size: .
v_call: TRBV6-4
d_call: .
cdr3_length: 15
j_call: TRBJ2-7
cdr3_nt: TGTGCCAGCAGTGAGATCCGGGACATCCGCTACGAGCAGTACTTC
cdr3_aa: CASSEIRDIRYEQYF

clone_size: .
v_call: TRBV15
d_call: .
cdr3_length: 15
j_call: TRBJ2-5
cdr3_nt: TGTGCCACCAGCAGATCCGCAGCGGAACAAGAGACCCAGTACTTC
cdr3_aa: CATSRSAAEQETQYF

clone_size: .
v_call: TRBV13
d_call: TRBD2
cdr3_length: 15
j_call: TRBJ2-1
cdr3_nt: TGTGCCAGCAGCCCCCGCGGGGGGCTGGGGAATGAGCAGTTCTTC
cdr3_aa: CASSPRGGLGNEQFF

clone_size: .
v_call: TRBV2
d_call: .
cdr3_length: 14
j_call: TRBJ2-7
cdr3_nt: TGTGCCAGCAGTGAAATAGAGAGCTCCTACGAGCAGTACTTC
cdr3_aa: CASSEIESSYEQYF

clone_size: .
v_call: TRBV10-1
d_call: .
cdr3_length: 13
j_call: TRBJ1-1
cdr3_nt: TGCGCCAGCAGTGAGTCGACAGGTGCTGAAGCTTTCTTT
cdr3_aa: CASSESTGAEAFF

clone_size: .
v_call: TRBV25-1
d_call: TRBD1
cdr3_length: 15
j_call: TRBJ1-3
cdr3_nt: TGTGCCAGCAGTGAGGGCAGGGGGACTGGAAACACCATATATTTT
cdr3_aa: CASSEGRGTGNTIYF

clone_size: .
v_call: TRBV6-1
d_call: .
cdr3_length: 13
j_call: TRBJ2-2
cdr3_nt: TGTGCCAGCAGTGGAGCGAACACCGGGGAGCTGTTTTTT
cdr3_aa: CASSGANTGELFF

clone_size: few
v_call: TRBV11-2
d_call: .
cdr3_length: 12
j_call: TRBJ1-2
cdr3_nt: TGTGCCAGCAGCCCCAGCGGGGCAGGCTACACCTTC
cdr3_aa: CASSPSGAGYTF

clone_size: .
v_call: TRBV5-1
d_call: TRBD2
cdr3_length: 18
j_call: TRBJ2-3
cdr3_nt: TGCGCCAGCAGCTTGGGCTTACTAGCGGGGGGGCGAACAGATACGCAGTATTTT
cdr3_aa: CASSLGLLAGGRTDTQYF

clone_size: .
v_call: TRBV18
d_call: TRBD1
cdr3_length: 15
j_call: TRBJ2-7
cdr3_nt: TGTGCCAGCTCACCACCGGACAGGGTCGCCTACGAGCAGTACTTC
cdr3_aa: CASSPPDRVAYEQYF

clone_size: .
v_call: TRBV4-3
d_call: .
cdr3_length: 14
j_call: TRBJ1-2
cdr3_nt: TGCGCCAGCAGCCAAGAGCGGGCAGACTATGGCTACACCTTC
cdr3_aa: CASSQERADYGYTF

clone_size: once
v_call: TRBV27
d_call: .
cdr3_length: 13
j_call: TRBJ1-2
cdr3_nt: TGTGCCAGCAGTTTATCTGGGGAGCGTGGCTACACCTTC
cdr3_aa: CASSLSGERGYTF

clone_size: .
v_call: TRBV28
d_call: .
cdr3_length: 13
j_call: TRBJ2-7
cdr3_nt: TGTGCCAGCAGACCTCACCAGAACTACGAGCAGTACTTC
cdr3_aa: CASRPHQNYEQYF

clone_size: few
v_call: TRBV25-1
d_call: TRBD1
cdr3_length: 16
j_call: TRBJ2-1
cdr3_nt: TGTGCCAGCAGTGAAGGGGGGCAGGGGGCCGGCATTGAGCAGTTCTTC
cdr3_aa: CASSEGGQGAGIEQFF

clone_size: few
v_call: TRBV13
d_call: TRBD1
cdr3_length: 19
j_call: TRBJ1-6
cdr3_nt: TGTGCCAGCAGCTCTATAGCCGACAGGGGTTCCCTCTATAATTCACCCCTCCACTTT
cdr3_aa: CASSSIADRGSLYNSPLHF

clone_size: .
v_call: TRBV25-1
d_call: .
cdr3_length: 16
j_call: TRBJ2-6
cdr3_nt: TGTGCCAGCAGTGAGACCGGGACACCTGGGGCCAACGTCCTGACTTTC
cdr3_aa: CASSETGTPGANVLTF

clone_size: .
v_call: TRBV27
d_call: TRBD2
cdr3_length: 16
j_call: TRBJ2-1
cdr3_nt: TGTGCCAGCAGTCCACGGACTAGCGGGGGGTACAATGAGCAGTTCTTC
cdr3_aa: CASSPRTSGGYNEQFF

clone_size: .
v_call: TRBV7-7
d_call: TRBD2
cdr3_length: 19
j_call: TRBJ2-1
cdr3_nt: TGTGCCAGCAGCTTATTGCCGCTAGCGGGGGGGGGCTCCTACAATGAGCAGTTCTTC
cdr3_aa: CASSLLPLAGGGSYNEQFF

clone_size: .
v_call: TRBV7-8
d_call: TRBD1
cdr3_length: 14
j_call: TRBJ1-3
cdr3_nt: TGTGCCAGCAGCTTAGGACAGGGGGCCAACACCATATATTTT
cdr3_aa: CASSLGQGANTIYF

clone_size: .
v_call: TRBV7-9
d_call: .
cdr3_length: 13
j_call: TRBJ2-5
cdr3_nt: TGTGCCAGCTCTCGGGACACCCAAGAGACCCAGTACTTC
cdr3_aa: CASSRDTQETQYF

clone_size: few
v_call: TRBV5-1
d_call: .
cdr3_length: 16
j_call: TRBJ2-2
cdr3_nt: TGCGCCAGCAGCCTCCCGAGACTAGATCACACCGGGGAGCTGTTTTTT
cdr3_aa: CASSLPRLDHTGELFF

clone_size: .
v_call: TRBV18
d_call: .
cdr3_length: 14
j_call: TRBJ2-1
cdr3_nt: TGTGCCAGCTCACCACCGTCGGGGGTCAATGAGCAGTTCTTC
cdr3_aa: CASSPPSGVNEQFF

clone_size: .
v_call: TRBV5-1
d_call: TRBD2
cdr3_length: 16
j_call: TRBJ2-1
cdr3_nt: TGCGCCAGCAGCTCCGGACTAGCGGGGACTATTAATGAGCAGTTCTTC
cdr3_aa: CASSSGLAGTINEQFF

clone_size: .
v_call: TRBV25-1
d_call: TRBD1
cdr3_length: 15
j_call: TRBJ2-4
cdr3_nt: TGTGCCAGCTCACAACGGCACGGACAGGGAAACATTCAGTACTTC
cdr3_aa: CASSQRHGQGNIQYF

clone_size: .
v_call: TRBV5-6
d_call: TRBD2
cdr3_length: 15
j_call: TRBJ2-1
cdr3_nt: TGTGCCAGCGTGCGAGCGGGGGGCAACTACAATGAGCAGTTCTTC
cdr3_aa: CASVRAGGNYNEQFF

clone_size: .
v_call: TRBV27
d_call: .
cdr3_length: 15
j_call: TRBJ1-3
cdr3_nt: TGTGCCAGCAGTTTAGGGGGGGGCTCTGGAAACACCATATATTTT
cdr3_aa: CASSLGGGSGNTIYF